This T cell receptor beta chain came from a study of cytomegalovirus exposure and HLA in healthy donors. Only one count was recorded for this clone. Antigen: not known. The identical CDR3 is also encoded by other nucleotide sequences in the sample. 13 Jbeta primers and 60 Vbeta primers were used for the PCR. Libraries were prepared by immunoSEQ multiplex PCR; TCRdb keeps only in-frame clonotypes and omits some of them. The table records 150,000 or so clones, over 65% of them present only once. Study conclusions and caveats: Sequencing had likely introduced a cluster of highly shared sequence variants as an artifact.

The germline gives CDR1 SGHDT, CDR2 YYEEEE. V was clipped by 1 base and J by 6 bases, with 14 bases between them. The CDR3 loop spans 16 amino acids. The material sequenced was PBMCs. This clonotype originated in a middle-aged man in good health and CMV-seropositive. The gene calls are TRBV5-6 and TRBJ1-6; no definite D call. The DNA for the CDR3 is TGTGCCAGCAGCTTGTTTTCACCGTCCGGTAATTCACCCCTCCACTTT. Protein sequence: CASSLFSPSGNSPLHF.